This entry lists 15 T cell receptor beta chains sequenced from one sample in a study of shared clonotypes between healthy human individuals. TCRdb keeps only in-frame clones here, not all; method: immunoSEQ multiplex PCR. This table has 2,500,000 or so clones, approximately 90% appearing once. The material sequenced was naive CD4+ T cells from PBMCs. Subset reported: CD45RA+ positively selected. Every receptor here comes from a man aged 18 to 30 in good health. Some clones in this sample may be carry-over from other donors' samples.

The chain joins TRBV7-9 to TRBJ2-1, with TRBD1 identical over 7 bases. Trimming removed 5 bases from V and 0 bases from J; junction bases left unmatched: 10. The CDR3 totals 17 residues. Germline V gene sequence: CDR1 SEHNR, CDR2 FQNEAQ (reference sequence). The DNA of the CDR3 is TGTGCCAGCAGCCCCAGGACAGGCATAAACTCCTACAATGAGCAGTTCTTC. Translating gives CASSPRTGINSYNEQFF.

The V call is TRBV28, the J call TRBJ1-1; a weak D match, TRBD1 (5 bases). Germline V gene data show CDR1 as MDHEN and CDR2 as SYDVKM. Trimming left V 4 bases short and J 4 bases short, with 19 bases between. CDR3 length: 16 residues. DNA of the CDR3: TGTGCCAGCAGTTCATCCCCCGACAGCAGAGCCACTGAAGCTTTCTTT. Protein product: CASSSSPDSRATEAFF.

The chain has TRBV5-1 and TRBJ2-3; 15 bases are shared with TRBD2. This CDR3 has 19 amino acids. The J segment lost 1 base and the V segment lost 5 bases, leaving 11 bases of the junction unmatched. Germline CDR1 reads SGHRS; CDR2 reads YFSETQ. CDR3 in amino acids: CASRHAGTSGRYGTDTQYF. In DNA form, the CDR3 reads TGCGCCAGCAGACATGCCGGGACTAGCGGGAGGTATGGCACAGATACGCAGTATTTT.

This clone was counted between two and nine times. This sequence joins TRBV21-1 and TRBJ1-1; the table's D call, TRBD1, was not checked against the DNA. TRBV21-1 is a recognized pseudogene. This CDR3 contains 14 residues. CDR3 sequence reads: CASSKDRELAEAFF. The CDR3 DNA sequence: TGTGCCAGCAGCAAGGACAGGGAACTAGCTGAAGCTTTCTTT.

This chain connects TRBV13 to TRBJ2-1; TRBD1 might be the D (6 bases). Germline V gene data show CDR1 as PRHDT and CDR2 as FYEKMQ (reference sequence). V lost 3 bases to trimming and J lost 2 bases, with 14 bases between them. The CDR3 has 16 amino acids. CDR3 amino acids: CASSFEDRTTYNEQFF. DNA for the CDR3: TGTGCCAGCAGCTTCGAAGACAGGACGACCTACAATGAGCAGTTCTTC.

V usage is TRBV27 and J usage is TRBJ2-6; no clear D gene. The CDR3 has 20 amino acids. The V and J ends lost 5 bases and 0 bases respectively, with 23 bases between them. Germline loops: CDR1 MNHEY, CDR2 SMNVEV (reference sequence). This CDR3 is CASSPRPPRVTGSGANVLTF. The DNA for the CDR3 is TGTGCCAGCAGTCCGCGCCCCCCAAGGGTGACGGGCTCTGGGGCCAACGTCCTGACTTTC.

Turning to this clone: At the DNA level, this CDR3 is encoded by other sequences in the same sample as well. CDR3 nucleotide sequence: TGTGCCAGCAGTTACAGGGGCGGTGAGCAGTTCTTC. The encoded protein is CASSYRGGEQFF. The V and J genes are TRBV6-5 and TRBJ2-1; possible D gene TRBD1, 5 bases. CDR3 length: 12 residues. Per the germline V gene, CDR1 is MNHEY and CDR2 is SVGAGI. With 2 bases removed from V and 9 bases from J, the gap between germline ends came to 8 bases.

In DNA, the CDR3 is TGTGCCAGCAGTTTATCGATCGGGCGTAGCAATCAGCCCCAGCATTTT. Translated, it gives CASSLSIGRSNQPQHF. The gene calls are TRBV27 and TRBJ1-5; D unclear. This CDR3 region has 16 residues. Per germline, CDR1 MNHEY and CDR2 SMNVEV (reference sequence). The V gene lost 0 bases and the J gene lost 0 bases, with 9 bases spanning the gap.

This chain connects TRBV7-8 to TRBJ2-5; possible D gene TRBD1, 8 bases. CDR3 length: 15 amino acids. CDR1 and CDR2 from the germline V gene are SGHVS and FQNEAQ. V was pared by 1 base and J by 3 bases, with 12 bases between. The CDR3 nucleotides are TGTGCCAGCAGCTTAGGGACAGGGAGGGAAGAGACCCAGTACTTC. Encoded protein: CASSLGTGREETQYF.

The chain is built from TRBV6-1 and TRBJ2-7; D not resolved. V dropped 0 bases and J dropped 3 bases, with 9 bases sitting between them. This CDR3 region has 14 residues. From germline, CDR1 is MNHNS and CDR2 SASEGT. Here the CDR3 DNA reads TGTGCCAGCAGTGAAGCGGGCAGACACTACGAGCAGTACTTC. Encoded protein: CASSEAGRHYEQYF.

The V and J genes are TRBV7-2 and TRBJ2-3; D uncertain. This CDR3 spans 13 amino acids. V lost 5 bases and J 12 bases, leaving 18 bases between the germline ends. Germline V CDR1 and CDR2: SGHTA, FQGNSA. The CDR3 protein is CASSKTTLTTQYF. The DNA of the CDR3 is TGTGCCAGCAGCAAAACGACCCTAACAACACAGTATTTT.

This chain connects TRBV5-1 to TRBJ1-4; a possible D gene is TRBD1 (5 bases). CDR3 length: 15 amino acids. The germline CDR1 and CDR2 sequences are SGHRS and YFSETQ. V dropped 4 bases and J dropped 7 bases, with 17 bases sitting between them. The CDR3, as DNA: TGCGCCAGCAGCCCCTTTGGGGGGTCGGCTGAAAAACTGTTTTTT. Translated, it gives CASSPFGGSAEKLFF.

This CDR3 is CASSPRTGGDYEQYF. The CDR3 DNA reads TGTGCCAGCTCACCAAGGACAGGGGGGGATTACGAGCAGTACTTC. V usage is TRBV18 and J usage is TRBJ2-7; 10 bases are a match to TRBD1. CDR3 length: 15 amino acids. Trimming removed 2 bases from V and 4 bases from J; junction bases left unmatched: 5. CDR1 is KGHSH and CDR2 is LQKENI in the germline V gene.

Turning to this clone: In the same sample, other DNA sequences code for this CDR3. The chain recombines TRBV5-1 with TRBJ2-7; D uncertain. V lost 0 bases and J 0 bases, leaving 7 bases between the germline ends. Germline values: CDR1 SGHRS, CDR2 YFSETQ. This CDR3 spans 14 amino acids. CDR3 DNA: TGCGCCAGCAGCTTGGGGGTCACCTCCTACGAGCAGTACTTC. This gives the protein CASSLGVTSYEQYF. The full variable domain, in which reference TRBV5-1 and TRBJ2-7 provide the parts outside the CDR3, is KAGVTQTPRYLIKTRGQQVTLSCSPISGHRSVSWYQQTPGQGLQFLFEYFSETQRNKGNFPGRFSGRQFSNSRSEMNVSTLELGDSALYLCASSLGVTSYEQYFGPGTRLTVT.

CDR3 loop: CASSYRGLGGGYTF. In DNA form, the CDR3 reads TGTGCCAGCAGCTACAGGGGGCTTGGCGGTGGCTACACCTTC. J is TRBJ1-2 and V is TRBV28, with TRBD1 identical over 9 bases. The CDR3 is made up of 14 amino acids. V was clipped by 6 bases and J by 7 bases; unmatched bases: 9. From germline, CDR1 is MDHEN and CDR2 SYDVKM.